This TCR beta chain originates from a study of T cells in Graves' hyperthyroidism and ophthalmopathy. Study details: Upon initial diagnosis and before any treatment, peripheral blood was collected.

Lactation, pregnancy, other autoimmune disease or uncontrolled infection excluded patients. Germline V gene sequence: CDR1 DFQATT, CDR2 SNEGSKA (reference sequence). Trimming took off 5 bases at V and 5 bases at J, with 25 bases between the two ends. The CDR3 covers 16 residues. Study-wide points: Most clonotypes expanded in the thyroid (above 0.001) were also present in blood.

The TCR beta CDR3 regions underwent amplification using RNA transcripts as the source. HTBI primers were employed in a first-round RT-PCR of the TCR CDR3. TCRdb fed the multiplex PCR reads into MiXCR, producing one record per CDR3 protein. This sample has more than 550,000 distinct CDR3 sequences, with approximately 15% found just once. Points on this clonotype: The antigen remains unidentified.

This TCR derives from a man between 45 and 60 years old with Graves' hyperthyroidism. The material sequenced was blood. The rearrangement joins TRBV20-1 to TRBJ2-7; possible D gene TRBD2, 6 bases. Written as DNA, the CDR3 is TGCAGTGCTCGCGGGGACGCCTGGAGGGGTTCCGACGAGCAGTACTTC. This translates into CSARGDAWRGSDEQYF.